The clone carrying this T cell receptor beta chain was seen a few times. The antigen is not known. Trimming removed 2 bases at V and 3 bases at J, with 10 bases between. The germline CDR1 and CDR2 sequences are SGHDT and YYEEEE. The CDR3 totals 14 residues. TCRdb re-called the 5' RACE reads through MiXCR, storing one row per CDR3 protein. The data contain 450,000 to 700,000 distinct CDR3 sequences, approximately 18% of them singletons. The data derive from a study of T-cell memory formation after mild COVID-19. Study conclusions and caveats: Shrinking CD4+ clones were chiefly CM and EM; CD8+ ones were chiefly EMRA.

The source of this sequence is an adult woman who had mild COVID-19 (a few samples of this study predate the infection). Cell type and time point are not known. This chain connects TRBV5-6 to TRBJ2-3, with D perhaps TRBD1 (6 bases). The sample consisted of PBMCs or a T cell subset sorted from them (not recorded which). In nucleotides, the CDR3 is TGTGCCAGCAGCTTCCCCAGGGGAACAGATACGCAGTATTTT. This sequence encodes CASSFPRGTDTQYF. The full variable domain, rest sourced from reference TRBV5-6 and TRBJ2-3, is DAGVTQSPTHLIKTRGQQVTLRCSPKSGHDTVSWYQQALGQGPQFIFQYYEEEERQRGNFPDRFSGHQFPNYSSELNVNALLLGDSALYLCASSFPRGTDTQYFGPGTRLTVL.